This note documents a single T cell receptor (beta chain) sequence. Seattle patients were enrolled while actively infected and followed longitudinally. The data were taken from a study of blood T cell repertoires in COVID-19. About the research overall: The samples span acute and convalescent COVID-19 from the United States, Italy and Spain. T cells, B-cell-depleted T cells, or PBMCs provided the cDNA or gDNA that served as material.

Trimming pared 0 bases from V and 10 bases from J, leaving 15 bases between. The CDR3 runs 14 residues. The germline V gene encodes CDR1 SGHRS and CDR2 YFSETQ. In the original analysis: How many nucleated cells were present was estimated from reference gene primer amplification. The repertoire was sequenced with immunoSEQ multiplex PCR; TCRdb's copy has only in-frame clones and lacks some. V and J calls and clone size come straight from that table; D and trimming were deduced from the DNA. The table has about 350,000 clones, around 90% seen once; the top ten hold 3.5% to 4%. The J gene is TRBJ2-3, the V gene TRBV5-1; D might be TRBD2 (5 bases). The sequenced sample was peripheral blood. This clonotype was sampled from a woman aged 55 to 70 with COVID-19, enrolled during active disease. The CDR3 here is CASSLVVGERPQYF. The DNA for the CDR3 is TGCGCCAGCAGCTTGGTGGTTGGCGAGCGGCCGCAGTATTTT.